Listed below are T cell receptor beta chains from one sample, sequenced in a study of vaccination effects on CD4 cells after COVID-19. These receptors' antigens are unknown. Some clones are missing from TCRdb's copy, which holds only in-frame ones; the method was immunoSEQ multiplex PCR. The sample lists 55,000 or so clones, 76% occurring once. The input for sequencing was CD4+ T cells from PBMCs cultured with HIV peptides, taken before COVID-19 vaccination. These receptors were obtained from a human donor who had a prior SARS-CoV-2 infection. The CDR3 runs from the conserved cysteine through the conserved F or W. The order of the fields is J gene, V gene, clone size, D gene, CDR3 protein, CDR3 DNA. The D gene is left open where the match is weak. The size field is filled for only some rows; it gives once, few, many or a size class.

TRBJ2-1 | TRBV2 | NA | NA | CASLFGGSYNEQFF | TGTGCCAGCCTGTTTGGCGGCTCCTACAATGAGCAGTTCTTC
TRBJ1-1 | TRBV29-1 | NA | NA | CSVTVVGTEAFF | TGCAGCGTTACGGTGGTTGGCACTGAAGCTTTCTTT
TRBJ2-1 | TRBV11-1 | NA | NA | CASSSTIGYNEQFF | TGTGCCAGCAGTAGCACAATAGGGTACAATGAGCAGTTCTTC
TRBJ1-1 | TRBV12-3/TRBV12-4 | NA | NA | CASSSHLPTVAFF | TGTGCCAGCAGTTCTCACCTGCCCACCGTGGCTTTCTTT
TRBJ2-3 | TRBV18 | NA | TRBD2 | CASSPPTGEGRVDTQYF | TGTGCCAGCTCACCTCCAACCGGGGAGGGGCGTGTAGATACGCAGTATTTT
TRBJ2-1 | TRBV15 | NA | TRBD2 | CATSREASGGYEQFF | TGTGCCACCAGCAGGGAGGCTAGCGGGGGTTACGAGCAGTTCTTC
TRBJ2-7 | TRBV19 | NA | TRBD1 | CASSTILGQGRGYEQYF | TGTGCCAGTAGTACCATCTTAGGACAGGGTAGGGGCTACGAGCAGTACTTC
TRBJ2-3 | TRBV2 | NA | NA | CASNAQSGGGVGNTQYF | TGTGCCAGCAACGCCCAAAGCGGAGGGGGGGTCGGGAATACGCAGTATTTT
TRBJ2-1 | TRBV21-1 | NA | NA | CASTYPCSKDREEVGEQFF | NA
TRBJ2-5 | TRBV15 | NA | NA | CATSRDLGDQETQYF | TGTGCCACCAGCAGAGATTTGGGAGACCAAGAGACCCAGTACTTC
TRBJ2-3 | TRBV7-2 | NA | NA | CASSPRWGETDTQYF | TGTGCCAGCAGCCCCCGGTGGGGGGAGACAGATACGCAGTATTTT
TRBJ1-2 | TRBV18 | NA | NA | CASSPTNAWGYTF | TGTGCCAGCTCACCAACAAACGCCTGGGGCTACACCTTC
TRBJ2-5 | TRBV4-2 | NA | NA | CASSQDLWGTQYF | TGTGCCAGCAGCCAAGATCTGTGGGGGACCCAGTACTTC
TRBJ2-5 | TRBV10-3 | NA | NA | CAISESGPGAGETQYF | TGTGCCATCAGTGAGTCCGGACCAGGGGCAGGGGAGACCCAGTACTTC
TRBJ1-2 | TRBV30 | NA | TRBD1 | CAWRRDPLSGGLRGYTF | TGTGCCTGGAGACGGGATCCCCTCTCAGGGGGCCTTCGAGGCTACACCTTC
TRBJ2-5 | TRBV7-2 | NA | TRBD2 | CASSPVWAGGQETQYF | TGTGCCAGCAGTCCTGTTTGGGCGGGAGGGCAAGAGACCCAGTACTTC
TRBJ1-6 | TRBV9 | NA | TRBD1 | CASSDGTAGVYNSPLHF | TGTGCCAGCAGCGACGGGACAGCCGGAGTCTATAATTCACCCCTCCACTTT
TRBJ2-2 | TRBV9 | few | NA | CASSVSGAGELFF | TGTGCCAGCAGCGTCTCCGGGGCCGGGGAGCTGTTTTTT
TRBJ2-1 | TRBV3-1/TRBV3-2 | NA | NA | CASSPDYNEQFF | TGTGCCAGCAGCCCAGACTACAATGAGCAGTTCTTC
TRBJ1-1 | TRBV2 | NA | TRBD1 | CASTIQGAGTEAFF | TGTGCCAGCACCATACAGGGGGCCGGGACTGAAGCTTTCTTT
TRBJ1-6 | TRBV10-3 | NA | TRBD1 | CAISESPGQALNSPLHF | TGTGCCATCAGTGAGTCGCCGGGACAGGCCCTGAATTCACCCCTCCACTTT
TRBJ2-7 | TRBV29-1 | NA | NA | CSVGNRLTYEQYF | TGCAGCGTTGGGAACAGATTAACCTACGAGCAGTACTTC
TRBJ1-2 | TRBV5-1 | few | NA | CASSLYQRYGYTF | TGCGCCAGCAGCTTGTATCAGAGATATGGCTACACCTTC
TRBJ2-1 | TRBV7-2 | NA | NA | CASSPVAESYNEQFF | TGTGCCAGCAGCCCCGTAGCGGAGTCCTACAATGAGCAGTTCTTC
TRBJ1-1 | TRBV6-1 | few | NA | CASSESRESTFF | TGTGCCAGCAGTGAATCCAGGGAAAGTACTTTCTTT
TRBJ1-6 | TRBV5-6 | NA | NA | CASSEIPTGYPNSPLHF | TGTGCCAGCAGCGAAATACCCACAGGGTATCCCAATTCACCCCTCCACTTT
TRBJ1-1 | TRBV19 | few | NA | CASSSHPWSNTEAFF | TGTGCCAGTAGTTCCCACCCGTGGAGCAACACTGAAGCTTTCTTT
TRBJ2-3 | TRBV18 | NA | TRBD2 | CASSSRTSGSTDTQYF | TGTGCCAGCTCATCTCGGACTAGCGGAAGCACAGATACGCAGTATTTT
TRBJ1-2 | TRBV11-3 | NA | NA | CASSLDYTGVHGYTF | TGTGCCAGCAGCTTAGATTACACAGGCGTCCATGGCTACACCTTC
TRBJ1-1 | TRBV28 | NA | NA | CASRTAMNTEAFF | TGTGCCAGCCGGACAGCCATGAACACTGAAGCTTTCTTT
TRBJ2-7 | TRBV5-1 | NA | NA | CASSSQGGTYEQYF | TGCGCCAGCAGCTCCCAGGGGGGCACCTACGAGCAGTACTTC
TRBJ1-2 | TRBV5-6 | NA | NA | CASSMSNYGYTF | TGTGCCAGCAGCATGTCCAACTATGGCTACACCTTC
TRBJ2-7 | TRBV23-1 | NA | TRBD2 | CASSQARTSGPYEQYF | TGCGCCAGCAGTCAAGCCCGGACTAGCGGACCCTACGAGCAGTACTTC
TRBJ2-3 | TRBV5-1 | NA | NA | CASTRGNNRIYSTDTQYF | TGCGCCAGCACCCGGGGGAATAACCGGATATATAGCACAGATACGCAGTATTTT
TRBJ1-1 | TRBV7-9 | NA | TRBD1 | CASSQQGDTEAFF | TGTGCCAGCAGCCAACAGGGGGACACTGAAGCTTTCTTT
TRBJ2-3 | TRBV19 | NA | TRBD2 | CASSFSPSGYTDTQYF | TGTGCCAGTAGTTTCTCCCCTAGCGGGTATACAGATACGCAGTATTTT
TRBJ2-3 | TRBV6-5 | NA | NA | CASSPRGIDRNTQYF | TGTGCCAGCAGTCCCCGGGGGATCGACAGAAATACGCAGTATTTT
TRBJ2-5 | TRBV7-8 | NA | NA | CASSFRGKQETQYF | TGTGCCAGCAGCTTCCGTGGGAAGCAAGAGACCCAGTACTTC
TRBJ2-1 | TRBV11-2 | NA | NA | CASSLAGDPYNEQFF | TGTGCCAGCAGCTTAGCCGGGGATCCCTACAATGAGCAGTTCTTC
TRBJ2-3 | TRBV30 | once | TRBD1 | CACTQGADDTQYF | TGTGCCTGCACACAGGGGGCGGATGATACGCAGTATTTT
TRBJ1-2 | TRBV10-3 | NA | NA | CATGAGTTADGYTF | TGTGCCACAGGGGCGGGCACAACGGCCGATGGCTACACCTTC
TRBJ1-3 | TRBV7-9 | once | TRBD1 | CASSQGQGFGAGNTIYF | TGTGCCAGCAGCCAGGGACAGGGGTTTGGAGCTGGAAACACCATATATTTT
TRBJ2-3 | TRBV3-1/TRBV3-2 | NA | TRBD2 | CASGTSADTQYF | TGTGCCAGCGGTACTAGCGCAGATACGCAGTATTTT
TRBJ1-2 | TRBV10-3 | NA | NA | CAIGWTEGGYTF | TGTGCCATCGGATGGACGGAGGGGGGCTACACCTTC
TRBJ2-3 | TRBV6-2/TRBV6-3 | NA | NA | CASSYRWSPDTQYF | TGTGCCAGCAGTTACCGCTGGAGTCCAGATACGCAGTATTTT
TRBJ1-1 | TRBV6-5 | NA | NA | CASRGYRQSNTEAFF | TGTGCCAGCAGGGGCTATAGGCAGTCGAACACTGAAGCTTTCTTT
TRBJ2-7 | TRBV15 | few | NA | CATLGRAPYEQYF | TGTGCCACCCTAGGGCGGGCTCCTTACGAGCAGTACTTC
TRBJ2-2 | TRBV5-1 | NA | NA | CASSLALNTGELFF | TGCGCCAGCAGCTTGGCCTTGAACACCGGGGAGCTGTTTTTT
TRBJ1-2 | TRBV2 | NA | NA | CASLGGSNYGYTF | TGTGCCAGCCTGGGGGGTTCCAACTATGGCTACACCTTC
TRBJ2-5 | TRBV4-3 | NA | NA | CASSQVLGGQETQYF | TGCGCCAGCAGCCAAGTCCTCGGAGGGCAAGAGACCCAGTACTTC
TRBJ2-7 | TRBV3-1/TRBV3-2 | NA | NA | CASSQPKYRDYEQYF | TGTGCCAGCAGCCAACCGAAATACCGGGACTACGAGCAGTACTTC